A single sample gave rise to the 9 T cell receptor beta chains below, sequenced in a study of regulatory T cells in long-lasting Graves disease. CDR3-region Arm-PCR and iRepertoire HTBI primers produced the TCR beta libraries. TCRdb passed the multiplex PCR reads through MiXCR, listing each CDR3 protein once. The repertoire holds around 400,000 distinct CDR3 sequences, with roughly a sixth as singletons. Sample time point: newly diagnosed GD, antithyroid drugs for less than 3 months. PBMC-extracted RNA yielded the TCR library. Sequencing was performed on peripheral blood mononuclear cells (PBMCs), taken at new diagnosis, from a patient treated with antithyroid drugs. All receptors come from a female donor with Graves disease.

This clonotype was detected many times. V gene TRBV3-1 combines with J gene TRBJ2-7, with D perhaps given as TRBD1 or TRBD2 (5 bases each). This CDR3 is built from 14 residues. Trimming took off 2 bases at V and 3 bases at J, with 11 bases between the two ends. Looked up from germline, CDR1 is LGHDT and CDR2 is YNNKEL (reference sequence). For the CDR3, the DNA is TGTGCCAGCAGCCAAACCGGGGCCAACTACGAGCAGTACTTC. It specifies CASSQTGANYEQYF.

There are many counts of this clonotype. V and J are TRBV6-5 and TRBJ2-3; D tentatively reads TRBD1 or TRBD2 (6 bases each). CDR1 MNHEY and CDR2 SVGAGI come from the germline V gene. The ends were cut back, 4 bases at V and 2 bases at J, with 13 bases in the middle. The CDR3 covers 15 residues. CDR3 residues: CASSSPGASTDTQYF. The CDR3 region has the DNA TGTGCCAGCAGTTCACCGGGGGCCTCCACAGATACGCAGTATTTT.

Regarding this clonotype: A single base separates this from a much larger clone, so it may be a read error. The V gene is TRBV9, the J gene TRBJ2-4; 11 bases map to TRBD2. The CDR3 loop spans 15 amino acids. V shed 0 bases and J 13 bases; nucleotides not matched to a gene: 9. Looked up from germline, CDR1 is SGDLS and CDR2 is YYNGEE. Here the CDR3 reads CASSVELAGVNEQYF. The CDR3 nucleotides read TGTGCCAGCAGCGTAGAACTAGCGGGAGTAAATGAGCAGTACTTC.

In this sample, this clonotype turned up many times. This chain uses TRBV19 with TRBJ1-5, with D possibly TRBD1 on 6 matching bases. Trimming left V 5 bases short and J 5 bases short, with 13 bases between. The germline gives CDR1 LNHDA, CDR2 SQIVND (reference sequence). The CDR3 consists of 14 residues. The CDR3 sequence is CASSPGQIYQPQHF. CDR3 DNA: TGTGCCAGTAGTCCTGGACAGATTTATCAGCCCCAGCATTTT.

Comment on this clonotype: This may be a read error, as it is one base from a much larger clone. This chain joins TRBV7-2 and TRBJ1-5; 7 nucleotides align to TRBD1. Germline assignment: CDR1 SGHTA and CDR2 FQGNSA. V lost 3 bases to trimming and J lost 4 bases; unmatched junction nucleotides: 15. The CDR3 is 18 amino acids. CDR3 protein: CASSFGEQGRGRNQPQHF. The CDR3 bases are TGTGCCAGCAGCTTCGGCGAACAAGGCAGGGGGAGGAATCAGCCCCAGCATTTT.

This clonotype showed up just a few times. The rearrangement joins TRBV29-1 to TRBJ2-2, with no clear D. V was cut by 4 bases and J by 2 bases, with 8 bases left in between. From germline, CDR1 is SQVTM and CDR2 ANQGSEA. This CDR3 spans 13 amino acids. The CDR3 DNA follows: TGCAGCGTTGGGGTTTTCAACACCGGGGAGCTGTTTTTT. This encodes CSVGVFNTGELFF.

This clonotype has ten or more counts. The chain is built from TRBV7-2 and TRBJ2-7; 9 bases line up with TRBD1. The germline CDR1 and CDR2 sequences are SGHTA and FQGNSA. J lost 4 bases, V lost 4 bases, and 14 bases had no gene match. The CDR3 runs 17 residues. The CDR3 sequence: CASSSGRRGQGDYEQYF. The CDR3 DNA follows: TGTGCCAGCAGCTCCGGCCGGAGGGGACAGGGCGATTACGAGCAGTACTTC.

This chain joins TRBV7-2 and TRBJ1-5, with D unclear. Per the germline V gene, CDR1 is SGHTA and CDR2 is FQGNSA. V was shortened by 2 bases and J by 6 bases, with 8 bases between the two germline ends. The CDR3 consists of 13 residues. CDR3 DNA: TGTGCCAGCAGCTTATTAGGGATTCAGCCCCAGCATTTT. Protein sequence: CASSLLGIQPQHF.

The chain joins TRBV6-2 or TRBV6-3 to TRBJ2-4; D ambiguous. The CDR3 loop spans 15 amino acids. Germline loops: CDR1 MNHEY, CDR2 SVGEGT. V gave up 6 bases and J gave up 0 bases, with 12 bases separating them. For the CDR3, the DNA is TGTGCCAGCAGACCTTACAGCTTAGCCAAAAACATTCAGTACTTC. As protein: CASRPYSLAKNIQYF.